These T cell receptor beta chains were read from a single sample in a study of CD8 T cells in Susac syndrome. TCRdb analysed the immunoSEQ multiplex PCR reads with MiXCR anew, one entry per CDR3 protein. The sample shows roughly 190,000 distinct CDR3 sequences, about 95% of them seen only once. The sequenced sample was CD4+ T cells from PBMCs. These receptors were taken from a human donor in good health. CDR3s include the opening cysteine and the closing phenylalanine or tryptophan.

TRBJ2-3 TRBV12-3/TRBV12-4 CASSLGVSTDTQYF
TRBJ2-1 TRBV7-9 CASSPGTGVNNEQFF
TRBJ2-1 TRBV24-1 CATSPTEFSYNEQFF
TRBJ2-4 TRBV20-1 CSAPLAGGNIQYF
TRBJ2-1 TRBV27 CASRGPSSYNEQFF
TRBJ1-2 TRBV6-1 CASRSTGANYGYTF
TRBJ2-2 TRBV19 CASSRSAGELFF
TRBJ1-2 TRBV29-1 CSVKTDGYYGYTF
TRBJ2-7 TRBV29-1 CSGGLSPYEQYF
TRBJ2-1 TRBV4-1 CASSQVLAGRYNEQFF
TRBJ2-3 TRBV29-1 CSVVTGGGTDTQYF
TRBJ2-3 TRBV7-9 CASSLAAGDLTDTQYF
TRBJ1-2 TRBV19 CASSLPGTAGYTF
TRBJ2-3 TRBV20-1 CSARPGGQGTDTQYF
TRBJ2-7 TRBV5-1 CASSPSAGASYEQYF